This section outlines one TCR beta chain sequence together with its context. This sample is part of a study of control samples from healthy donors and cancer patients. The CDR3 is made up of 16 amino acids. Generated by immunoSEQ multiplex PCR, the TCRdb table keeps only in-frame clones and is missing some. The data contain about 160,000 clones, approximately 94% of them singletons. Material: PBMCs. The chain couples TRBV21-1 to TRBJ2-1; the listed D gene, TRBD2, was not tested against the DNA. TRBV21-1 is a listed pseudogene. The sequence derives from a man in his sixties with colorectal cancer. The CDR3 DNA reads as TGTGCCAGCAGCAGTAGGAGGTCCGGCCGGGGAAATGAGCAGTTCTTC. It codes for CASSSRRSGRGNEQFF.